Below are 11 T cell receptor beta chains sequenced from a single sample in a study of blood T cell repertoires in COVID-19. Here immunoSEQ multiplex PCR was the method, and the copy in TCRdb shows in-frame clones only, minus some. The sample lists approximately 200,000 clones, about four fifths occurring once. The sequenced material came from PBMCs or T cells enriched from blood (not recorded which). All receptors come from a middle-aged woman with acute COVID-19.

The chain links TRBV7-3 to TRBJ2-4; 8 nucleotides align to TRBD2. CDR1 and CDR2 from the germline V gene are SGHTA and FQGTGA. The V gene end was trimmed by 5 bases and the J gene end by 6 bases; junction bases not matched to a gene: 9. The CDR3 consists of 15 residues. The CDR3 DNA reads TGTGCCAGCAGCCACTCGGGGGCGGGAGGAAACATTCAGTACTTC. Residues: CASSHSGAGGNIQYF.

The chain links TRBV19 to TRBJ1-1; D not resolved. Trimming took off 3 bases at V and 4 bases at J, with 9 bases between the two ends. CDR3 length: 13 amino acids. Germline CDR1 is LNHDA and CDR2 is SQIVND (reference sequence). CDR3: CASSISGFTEAFF. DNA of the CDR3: TGTGCCAGTAGTATCTCGGGGTTCACTGAAGCTTTCTTT.

The CDR3 nucleotides are TGTGCCAGCAGCTTAGGGGACAAGGCCATTACCGGGGAGCTGTTTTTT. It encodes CASSLGDKAITGELFF. The rearrangement uses TRBV13 and TRBJ2-2; a possible D gene is TRBD1 (5 bases). The V gene lost 0 bases and the J gene lost 5 bases, with 13 bases spanning the gap. Germline-derived CDR1 and CDR2 are PRHDT and FYEKMQ (reference sequence). This CDR3 is built from 16 residues.

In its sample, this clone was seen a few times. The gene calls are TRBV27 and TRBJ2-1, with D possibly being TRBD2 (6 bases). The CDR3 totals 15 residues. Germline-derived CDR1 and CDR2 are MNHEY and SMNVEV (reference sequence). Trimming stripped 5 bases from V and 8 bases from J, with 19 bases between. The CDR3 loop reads CASSPRLVGLYEQFF. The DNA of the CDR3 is TGTGCCAGCAGTCCACGACTAGTAGGTCTTTATGAGCAGTTCTTC.

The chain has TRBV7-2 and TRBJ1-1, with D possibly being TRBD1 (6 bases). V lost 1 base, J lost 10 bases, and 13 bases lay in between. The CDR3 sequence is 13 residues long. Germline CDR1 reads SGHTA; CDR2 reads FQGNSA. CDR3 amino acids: CASSLGTGKAAFF. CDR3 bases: TGTGCCAGCAGCTTAGGTACAGGGAAGGCAGCTTTCTTT.

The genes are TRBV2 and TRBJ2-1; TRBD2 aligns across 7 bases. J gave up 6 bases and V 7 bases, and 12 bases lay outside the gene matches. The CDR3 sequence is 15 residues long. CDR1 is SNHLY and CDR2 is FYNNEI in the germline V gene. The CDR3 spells CASTDAAGVGNEQFF. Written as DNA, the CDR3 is TGTGCCAGCACCGATGCGGCGGGAGTAGGCAATGAGCAGTTCTTC.

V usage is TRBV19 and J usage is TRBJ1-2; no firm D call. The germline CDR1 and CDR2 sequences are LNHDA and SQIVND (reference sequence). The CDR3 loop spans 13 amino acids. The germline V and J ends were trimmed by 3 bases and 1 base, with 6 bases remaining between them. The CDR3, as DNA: TGTGCCAGTAGTATCGGGGATAACTATGGCTACACCTTC. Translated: CASSIGDNYGYTF.

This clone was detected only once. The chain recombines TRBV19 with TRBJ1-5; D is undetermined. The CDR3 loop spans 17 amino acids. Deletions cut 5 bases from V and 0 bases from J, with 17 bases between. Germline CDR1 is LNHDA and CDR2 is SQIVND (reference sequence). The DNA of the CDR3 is TGTGCCAGTAGTTCAAGCGGATCGTCTTATAGCAATCAGCCCCAGCATTTT. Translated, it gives CASSSSGSSYSNQPQHF. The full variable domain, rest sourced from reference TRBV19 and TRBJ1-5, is DGGITQSPKYLFRKEGQNVTLSCEQNLNHDAMYWYRQDPGQGLRLIYYSQIVNDFQKGDIAEGYSVSREKKESFPLTVTSAQKNPTAFYLCASSSSGSSYSNQPQHFGDGTRLSIL.

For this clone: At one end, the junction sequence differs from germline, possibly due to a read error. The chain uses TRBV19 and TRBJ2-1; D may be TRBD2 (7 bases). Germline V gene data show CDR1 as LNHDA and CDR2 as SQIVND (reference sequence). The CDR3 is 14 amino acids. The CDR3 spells CASSPGGAYNEQFF. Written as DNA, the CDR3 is TGTGCCAGTAGTCCTGGGGGGGCCTATAATGAGCAGTTCTTC.

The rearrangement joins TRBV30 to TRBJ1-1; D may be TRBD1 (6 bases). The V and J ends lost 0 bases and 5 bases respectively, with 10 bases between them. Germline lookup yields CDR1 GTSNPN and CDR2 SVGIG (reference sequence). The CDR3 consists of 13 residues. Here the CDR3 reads CAWSVLQGTEAFF. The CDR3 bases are TGTGCCTGGAGTGTACTGCAGGGGACTGAAGCTTTCTTT.

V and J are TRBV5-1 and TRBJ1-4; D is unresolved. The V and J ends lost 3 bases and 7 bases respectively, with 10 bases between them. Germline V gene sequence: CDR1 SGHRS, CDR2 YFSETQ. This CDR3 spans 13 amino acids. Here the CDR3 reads CASSSELGEKLFF. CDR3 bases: TGCGCCAGCAGCTCGGAGCTCGGTGAAAAACTGTTTTTT.